The 29 T cell receptor beta chains in this list originate from one sample, sequenced in a study of identical twins. TCRdb called the 5' RACE reads again in MiXCR, with one record for every CDR3 protein. The sample has roughly 630,000 distinct CDR3 sequences; around 7.5% are singletons. This same sample was also taken into another study, of yellow fever vaccine responses in identical twins.

The sequenced material came from PBMCs. The receptor set was obtained from a woman in her late teens or twenties in good health.

This clonotype showed up just a few times. This rearrangement joins TRBV29-1 to TRBJ2-7, with D maybe TRBD1 (5 bases). This CDR3 contains 15 residues. Between the trimmed V and J ends, which lost 0 bases and 0 bases, there was a span of 12 bases. Germline CDR1 reads SQVTM; CDR2 reads ANQGSEA. The CDR3 reads CSVEDQAGPSYEQYF. The CDR3 nucleotides are TGCAGCGTTGAAGATCAAGCAGGGCCCTCCTACGAGCAGTACTTC.

This clonotype was counted a few times. This chain connects TRBV19 to TRBJ2-7; 12 bases agree with TRBD2. The CDR3 totals 16 residues. Germline lookup yields CDR1 LNHDA and CDR2 SQIVND (reference sequence). V lost 1 base and J lost 3; bases outside the gene matches: 4. CDR3 sequence reads: CASSIGLAGVGYEQYF. The CDR3 nucleotides are TGTGCCAGTAGTATAGGACTAGCGGGAGTAGGCTACGAGCAGTACTTC.

The CDR3 DNA sequence: TGTGCCAGCAGTGAAGTTGGGTTCACGACGGAGACCCAGTACTTC. Translating it yields CASSEVGFTTETQYF. V usage is TRBV2 and J usage is TRBJ2-5; D not resolved. CDR1 and CDR2 (germline): SNHLY, FYNNEI. The CDR3 is made up of 15 amino acids. V was cut by 1 base and J by 5 bases, with 14 bases left in between.

This clonotype was recorded a few times. The chain couples TRBV20-1 to TRBJ2-3, with no clear D. The CDR3 totals 14 residues. V was shortened by 3 bases and J by 2 bases, with 12 bases between the two germline ends. Germline loops: CDR1 DFQATT, CDR2 SNEGSKA (reference sequence). CDR3 residues: CSASRSKITDTQYF. In DNA, the CDR3 is TGCAGTGCTAGTCGAAGCAAGATCACAGATACGCAGTATTTT.

The sample holds a few counts of this clonotype. The J gene is TRBJ2-7, the V gene TRBV5-1, with 11 nucleotides matching TRBD2. The J segment lost 5 bases and the V segment lost 1 base, leaving 8 bases of the junction unmatched. The CDR3 is 16 amino acids. Germline V gene data show CDR1 as SGHRS and CDR2 as YFSETQ. The CDR3 DNA is TGCGCCAGCAGCTTGCCCACTAGCGGGAGTGGCAACGAGCAGTACTTC. This sequence encodes CASSLPTSGSGNEQYF.

This clonotype was observed at least ten times. This chain uses TRBV3-1 with TRBJ1-5; D unresolved. V lost 4 bases to trimming and J lost 5 bases, with 9 bases between them. Germline V CDR1 and CDR2: LGHDT, YNNKEL (reference sequence). CDR3 length: 13 residues. The CDR3 DNA reads TGTGCCAGCAGCCCGACTATTGATCAGCCCCAGCATTTT. Its translation: CASSPTIDQPQHF.

This clonotype was observed many times. This chain joins TRBV24-1 and TRBJ2-5; 7 nucleotides align to TRBD2. Per the germline V gene, CDR1 is KGHDR and CDR2 is SFDVKD. The trim removed 12 bases at V and 6 bases at J, leaving 12 bases unmatched. The CDR3 length is 13 residues. CDR3 sequence reads: CAPLGGRRQTQYF. As DNA, the CDR3 is TGTGCCCCCCTCGGCGGGAGAAGACAGACCCAGTACTTC.

This clonotype was counted at least ten times. The V and J genes are TRBV7-9 and TRBJ1-4; possibly TRBD1 for D (5 bases). V lost 1 base to trimming and J lost 0 bases, with 6 bases between them. The CDR3 extends over 15 amino acids. Looked up from germline, CDR1 is SEHNR and CDR2 is FQNEAQ (reference sequence). The CDR3 region has the DNA TGTGCCAGCAGCTTAGAGGGGACAACTAATGAAAAACTGTTTTTT. This encodes CASSLEGTTNEKLFF.

This clonotype was detected ten times or more. The chain uses TRBV29-1 and TRBJ2-3, with D possibly being TRBD1 (6 bases). The CDR3 is 15 residues long. V lost 5 bases and J lost 5, with 20 bases in between. The germline V gene encodes CDR1 SQVTM and CDR2 ANQGSEA. The CDR3 spells CSVYETGRTGDTQYF. As DNA, the CDR3 is TGCAGCGTTTATGAGACAGGCCGGACCGGAGATACGCAGTATTTT.

This clonotype was seen only a few times. The chain combines TRBV29-1 with TRBJ1-2; tentative D call: TRBD1 (6 bases). Germline lookup yields CDR1 SQVTM and CDR2 ANQGSEA. Trimming removed 0 bases at V and 4 bases at J, with 18 bases between. This CDR3 contains 16 residues. The CDR3 sequence is CSVEDLGGSVRYGYTF. In DNA form, the CDR3 reads TGCAGCGTTGAAGACCTAGGGGGTTCGGTTCGCTATGGCTACACCTTC.

There are many counts of this clonotype. J is TRBJ2-1 and V is TRBV6-5; D tentatively fits TRBD1 or TRBD2 (6 bases each). Trimming stripped 0 bases from V and 7 bases from J, with 13 bases between. Per germline, CDR1 MNHEY and CDR2 SVGAGI. The CDR3 has 15 residues. CDR3 bases: TGTGCCAGCAGTTACTCGGAGATAGGGGGGAATGAGCAGTTCTTC. Its protein product is CASSYSEIGGNEQFF.

The rearrangement links TRBV6-1 to TRBJ1-4; 11 bases are shared with TRBD1. Germline-derived CDR1 and CDR2 are MNHNS and SASEGT. The CDR3 contains 15 residues. V lost 6 bases and J lost 6; bases outside the gene matches: 6. Here the CDR3 DNA reads TGTGCCAGCAGGGGATGGGGACAGGGGGATGAAAAACTGTTTTTT. Translating it yields CASRGWGQGDEKLFF.

In its sample, this clonotype was seen many times. V gene TRBV7-2 combines with J gene TRBJ2-4; TRBD2 agrees at 7 bases. Germline CDR1 SGHTA, CDR2 FQGNSA. With 3 bases clipped from V and 8 bases from J, the junction kept 4 bases outside the gene matches. The CDR3 has 13 residues. CDR3 sequence: CASSFGGSDIQYF. The DNA for the CDR3 is TGTGCCAGCAGCTTCGGCGGGAGTGACATTCAGTACTTC.

The chain recombines TRBV25-1 with TRBJ2-5; D may be TRBD1 (7 bases). V was shortened by 1 base and J by 5 bases, with 14 bases between the two germline ends. The CDR3 consists of 15 residues. Per germline, CDR1 MGHDK and CDR2 SYGVNS. CDR3: CASSELATGRETQYF. The CDR3 DNA is TGTGCCAGCAGTGAATTGGCGACAGGGAGGGAGACCCAGTACTTC.

This clonotype was picked up many times. The V and J genes are TRBV28 and TRBJ2-7; the D gene is possibly TRBD1 (5 bases). V was cut by 5 bases and J by 0 bases, with 17 bases left in between. Germline V gene sequence: CDR1 MDHEN, CDR2 SYDVKM. The CDR3 runs 16 residues. The CDR3 DNA reads as TGTGCCAGCAGTGTGAGTTGGGGCAGATTCTCCTACGAGCAGTACTTC. Amino acids: CASSVSWGRFSYEQYF.

The chain links TRBV27 to TRBJ2-1; TRBD2 is a possible D gene (5 bases). CDR3 size: 15 residues. V lost 6 bases and J lost 3, with 15 bases in between. Germline V gene data show CDR1 as MNHEY and CDR2 as SMNVEV (reference sequence). The CDR3 protein is CASSSLARGYNEQFF. In DNA, the CDR3 is TGTGCCAGCAGCTCCCTGGCCCGGGGCTACAATGAGCAGTTCTTC.

This clonotype has only a few counts. The chain recombines TRBV6-5 with TRBJ1-4; 7 nucleotides match TRBD1. The CDR3 totals 15 residues. V shed 0 bases and J 4 bases; nucleotides not matched to a gene: 2. CDR1 is MNHEY, CDR2 SVGAGI, per germline. CDR3 sequence (DNA): TGTGCCAGCAGTTACTCGGGACAGAATAATGAAAAACTGTTTTTT. This sequence encodes CASSYSGQNNEKLFF.

Ten or more counts support this clonotype. The gene calls are TRBV20-1 and TRBJ2-5; TRBD1 matches 7 bases. This CDR3 is built from 12 residues. V gave up 6 bases and J gave up 4 bases; unmatched junction bases: 5. The germline V gene encodes CDR1 DFQATT and CDR2 SNEGSKA (reference sequence). The chain's CDR3 is CSARQGSETQYF. The CDR3, as DNA: TGCAGTGCCAGACAGGGTTCAGAGACCCAGTACTTC.

This clonotype has only a few counts. The chain has TRBV18 and TRBJ2-2; TRBD1 matches 7 bases. The CDR3 loop spans 15 amino acids. V dropped 3 bases and J dropped 6; count of bases not matched to a gene: 7. Germline CDR1 is KGHSH and CDR2 is LQKENI. CDR3 bases: TGTGCCAGCTCACCCCGACAGGGATGGTCCGGGGAGCTGTTTTTT. The encoded protein is CASSPRQGWSGELFF.

This clonotype is a singleton in its sample. The rearrangement uses TRBV27 and TRBJ2-3; D is possibly TRBD2 (6 bases). The V gene lost 6 bases and the J gene lost 4 bases, with 17 bases spanning the gap. From germline, CDR1 is MNHEY and CDR2 SMNVEV (reference sequence). CDR3 length: 15 amino acids. CDR3 sequence reads: CASRDIRTMSDTQYF. In nucleotides, the CDR3 is TGTGCCAGCAGGGACATACGGACTATGTCAGATACGCAGTATTTT.

The rearrangement uses TRBV5-1 and TRBJ2-7, with no clear D. CDR1 is SGHRS, CDR2 YFSETQ, per germline. There are 19 residues in the CDR3. V gave up 2 bases and J gave up 0 bases, with 24 bases separating them. CDR3 DNA sequence: TGCGCCAGCAGCTTTACGATGACCACACATGACGGAGCCTCCTACGAGCAGTACTTC. Translating gives CASSFTMTTHDGASYEQYF.

The chain has TRBV11-2 and TRBJ2-1, with 7 bases matching TRBD1. This CDR3 is 15 amino acids long. Germline loops: CDR1 SGHAT, CDR2 FQNNGV. V was pared by 0 bases and J by 4 bases, with 3 bases of the junction left unmatched. The CDR3 loop is CASSLDYRGYNEQFF. The DNA for the CDR3 is TGTGCCAGCAGCTTAGATTACAGGGGTTACAATGAGCAGTTCTTC.

J is TRBJ2-5 and V is TRBV7-6; no clear D. Germline V CDR1 and CDR2: SGHVS, FNYEAQ. Between the trimmed V and J ends, which lost 2 bases and 0 bases, there was a span of 7 bases. CDR3 length: 14 amino acids. CDR3 protein: CASSLMVYQETQYF. In DNA, the CDR3 is TGTGCCAGCAGCTTAATGGTCTACCAAGAGACCCAGTACTTC. The full variable domain, its missing parts supplied by reference TRBV7-6 and TRBJ2-5, is GAGVSQSPRYKVTKRGQDVALRCDPISGHVSLYWYRQALGQGPEFLTYFNYEAQQDKSGLPNDRFSAERPEGSISTLTIQRTEQRDSAMYRCASSLMVYQETQYFGPGTRLLVL.

This clonotype was observed a handful of times. The rearrangement links TRBV12-3 or TRBV12-4 to TRBJ2-5; 11 nucleotides agree with TRBD1. This CDR3 has 15 amino acids. With V trimmed by 7 bases and J by 5 bases, 9 bases remained unmatched. The CDR3 reads CASNGGTGGSETQYF. CDR3 DNA: TGTGCCAGCAATGGAGGGACAGGGGGGTCCGAGACCCAGTACTTC.

This clonotype was detected many times. The chain has TRBV12-3 or TRBV12-4 and TRBJ1-4; D not certain. Trimming removed 6 bases from V and 2 bases from J, with 10 bases in between. The CDR3 sequence is 14 residues long. The CDR3 nucleotides are TGTGCCAGCAGCCTCCCAGACACTAATGAAAAACTGTTTTTT. Translation gives CASSLPDTNEKLFF.

This clonotype was recorded many times. This sequence joins TRBV5-1 and TRBJ2-2; 7 nucleotides align to TRBD1. V shed 4 bases, J shed 5 bases, and the junction held 2 bases outside the gene matches. The CDR3 extends over 13 amino acids. Looked up from germline, CDR1 is SGHRS and CDR2 is YFSETQ. The CDR3 DNA reads as TGCGCCAGCAGCACGACAGGGACCGGGGAGCTGTTTTTT. It translates to CASSTTGTGELFF. Full variable domain (outside the CDR3, taken from reference TRBV5-1 and TRBJ2-2): KAGVTQTPRYLIKTRGQQVTLSCSPISGHRSVSWYQQTPGQGLQFLFEYFSETQRNKGNFPGRFSGRQFSNSRSEMNVSTLELGDSALYLCASSTTGTGELFFGEGSRLTVL.

The V gene is TRBV28, the J gene TRBJ2-7; D unresolved. Germline loops: CDR1 MDHEN, CDR2 SYDVKM. The CDR3 spans 12 residues. V was clipped by 6 bases and J by 7 bases, with 13 bases between them. The CDR3 nucleotides read TGTGCCAGCAGCCGTGTCTTGGGAGAGCAGTACTTC. It translates to CASSRVLGEQYF.

This clonotype showed up many times. This chain joins TRBV20-1 and TRBJ2-1; 12 bases match TRBD2. Germline V lookup: CDR1 DFQATT, CDR2 SNEGSKA (reference sequence). V shed 0 bases, J shed 8 bases, and the junction held 2 bases outside the gene matches. The length of the CDR3 is 14 residues. The chain's CDR3 is CSARERLAGDEQFF. DNA for the CDR3: TGCAGTGCTAGAGAGAGACTAGCGGGGGATGAGCAGTTCTTC.

In nucleotides, the CDR3 is TGCAGTGCTAGAGATCTGGGGACAGGATCGGGAGGCTACACCTTC. Its translation is CSARDLGTGSGGYTF. J is TRBJ1-2 and V is TRBV20-1, with 8 nucleotides matching TRBD1. The CDR3 is 15 residues long. Germline CDR1 is DFQATT and CDR2 is SNEGSKA (reference sequence). V trimming: 0 bases; J trimming: 8 bases; junction bases outside the gene matches: 11.